The 5 T cell receptor beta chains below all came from one sample that was sequenced in a study of T cell responses to AZD1222 COVID-19 vaccine. Produced via immunoSEQ multiplex PCR; TCRdb's table is partial and in-frame only. The sample contains 100,000 to 150,000 clones, around nine tenths of which appear only once. This specimen was peripheral blood, taken on day 0 of AZD1222 vaccination. The receptors were sampled from an adult in good health.

The chain has TRBV7-2 and TRBJ2-3; TRBD1 aligns across 7 bases. CDR1 is SGHTA and CDR2 is FQGNSA in the germline V gene. The CDR3 covers 14 residues. The V segment lost 5 bases and the J segment 2 bases; nucleotides outside the gene matches: 4. The CDR3 nucleotides read TGTGCCAGCAGCCCGGGACAGTACACAGATACGCAGTATTTT. Its translation: CASSPGQYTDTQYF.

This clone was picked up one time. The genes are TRBV27 and TRBJ1-2, with a tentative D call TRBD1 (6 bases). Trimming pared 6 bases from V and 10 bases from J, leaving 18 bases between. The CDR3 runs to 13 residues. The V gene's germline CDR1 is MNHEY and CDR2 SMNVEV (reference sequence). This CDR3 is CASRQTGGADYTF. CDR3 DNA sequence: TGTGCCAGCAGACAAACCGGGGGGGCGGACTACACCTTC.

The J gene is TRBJ1-5, the V gene TRBV6-5; D uncertain. V shed 0 bases and J shed 0 bases, with 6 bases lying between them. The CDR3 consists of 15 residues. Germline CDR1 and CDR2: MNHEY and SVGAGI. CDR3 in amino acids: CASSYSGDSNQPQHF. The CDR3 DNA reads as TGTGCCAGCAGTTACTCGGGAGATAGCAATCAGCCCCAGCATTTT.

With respect to this clone: The same CDR3 arises from other DNA sequences in this sample as well. The J gene is TRBJ1-4, the V gene TRBV19, with 9 positions matching TRBD1. The V gene's germline CDR1 is LNHDA and CDR2 SQIVND (reference sequence). The length of the CDR3 is 14 residues. Trimming at V came to 3 bases and at J to 7 bases, leaving 3 bases not matched to a gene. The CDR3 region is CASSIGTGSEKLFF. CDR3 in DNA: TGTGCCAGTAGTATTGGGACAGGGAGTGAAAAACTGTTTTTT.

As for this clone: At one end, the junction sequence differs from germline, possibly due to a read error. The V gene is TRBV7-7, the J gene TRBJ2-1, with 7 nucleotides matching TRBD2. The germline gives CDR1 SSHAT, CDR2 FNYEAQ (reference sequence). The CDR3 contains 15 residues. CDR3 coding DNA: TGTGCTAGCAGCCGTTCTAGCGGTAAAAACAATGAGCAGTTCTTC. Its translation: CASSRSSGKNNEQFF. The full variable domain, completed using reference TRBV7-7 and TRBJ2-1, is GAGVSQSPRYKVTKRGQDVTLRCDPISSHATLYWYQQALGQGPEFLTYFNYEAQPDKSGLPSDRFSAERPEGSISTLTIQRTEQRDSAMYRCASSRSSGKNNEQFFGPGTRLTVL.